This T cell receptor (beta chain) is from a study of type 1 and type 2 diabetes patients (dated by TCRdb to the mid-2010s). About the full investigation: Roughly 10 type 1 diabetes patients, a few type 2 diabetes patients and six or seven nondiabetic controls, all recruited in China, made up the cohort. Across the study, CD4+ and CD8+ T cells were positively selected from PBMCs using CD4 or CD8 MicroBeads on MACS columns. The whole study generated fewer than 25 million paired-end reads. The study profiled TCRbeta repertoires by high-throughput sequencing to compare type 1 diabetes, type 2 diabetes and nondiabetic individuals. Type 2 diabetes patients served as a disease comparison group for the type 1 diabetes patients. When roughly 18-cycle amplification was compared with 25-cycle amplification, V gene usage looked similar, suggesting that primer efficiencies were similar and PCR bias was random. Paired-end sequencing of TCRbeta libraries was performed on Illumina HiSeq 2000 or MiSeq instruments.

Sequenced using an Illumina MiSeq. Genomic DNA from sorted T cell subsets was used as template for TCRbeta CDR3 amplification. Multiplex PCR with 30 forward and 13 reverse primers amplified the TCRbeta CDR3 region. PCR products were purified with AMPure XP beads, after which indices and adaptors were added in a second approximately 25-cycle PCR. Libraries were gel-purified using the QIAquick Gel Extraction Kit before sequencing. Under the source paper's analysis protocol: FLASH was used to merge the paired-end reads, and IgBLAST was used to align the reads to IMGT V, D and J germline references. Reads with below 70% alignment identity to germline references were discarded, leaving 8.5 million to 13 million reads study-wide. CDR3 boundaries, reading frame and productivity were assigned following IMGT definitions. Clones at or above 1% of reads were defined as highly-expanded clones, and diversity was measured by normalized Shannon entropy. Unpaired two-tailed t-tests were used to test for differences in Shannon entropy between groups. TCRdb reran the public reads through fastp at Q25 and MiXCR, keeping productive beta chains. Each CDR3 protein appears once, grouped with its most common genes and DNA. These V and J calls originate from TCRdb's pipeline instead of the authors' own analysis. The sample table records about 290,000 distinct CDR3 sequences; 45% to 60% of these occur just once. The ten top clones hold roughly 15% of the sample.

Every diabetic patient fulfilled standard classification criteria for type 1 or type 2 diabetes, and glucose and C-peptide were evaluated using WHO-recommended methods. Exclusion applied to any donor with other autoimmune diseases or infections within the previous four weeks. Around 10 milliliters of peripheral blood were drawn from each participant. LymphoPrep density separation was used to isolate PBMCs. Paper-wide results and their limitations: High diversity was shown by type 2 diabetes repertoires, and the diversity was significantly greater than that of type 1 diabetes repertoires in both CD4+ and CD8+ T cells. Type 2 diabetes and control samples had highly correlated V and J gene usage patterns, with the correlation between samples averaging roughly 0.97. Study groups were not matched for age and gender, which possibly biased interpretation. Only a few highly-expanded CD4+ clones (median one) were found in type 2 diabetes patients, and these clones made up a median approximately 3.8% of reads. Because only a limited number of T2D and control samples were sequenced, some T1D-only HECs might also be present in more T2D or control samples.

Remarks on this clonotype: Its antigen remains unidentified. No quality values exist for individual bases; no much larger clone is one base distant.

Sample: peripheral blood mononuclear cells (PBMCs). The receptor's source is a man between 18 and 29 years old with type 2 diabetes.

The CDR3 region has the sequence CAISEPGQGCNEQFF. The DNA sequence is as follows: TGTGCCATCAGTGAGCCGGGACAGGGTTGTAATGAGCAGTTCTTC. The rearranged segments are TRBV10-3 and TRBJ2-1, and TRBD1 matches 9 of the central bases. Reading the germline V gene gives CDR1 ENHRY and CDR2 SYGVKD. The germline V end is reduced by 2 bases and the J end by 7 bases; junction bases left unmatched: 6. There are 15 amino acids in the CDR3, from cysteine to phenylalanine inclusive. Of the read, only the CDR3 DNA is kept; its 45 bases are in frame from base 1.